The T cell receptor (beta chain) under discussion was sequenced for a study of neurological immune-mediated disorders. This clonotype was counted many times. CDR1 SGHTA and CDR2 FQGNSA come from the germline V gene. The V end was cut by 5 bases, the J end by 2 bases, with 12 bases between. This CDR3 has 14 amino acids. In TCRdb, the 5' RACE reads were re-called with MiXCR into one record per CDR3 protein. The sample has tens of thousands of distinct CDR3 sequences, over 8.5% seen once. As to time point: longitudinal time-point 1 (baseline). The J gene is TRBJ1-1, the V gene TRBV7-2, with D perhaps TRBD1 (6 bases). Material: PBMCs. This receptor was identified in a male donor with HTLV-1-associated myelopathy (HAM/TSP). The CDR3 nucleotides read TGTGCCAGCAGCCCAAACAGGGAAAACACTGAAGCTTTCTTT. This gives the protein CASSPNRENTEAFF.